These T cell receptor beta chains were read from a single sample in a study of blood T cell repertoires in COVID-19. Measured with immunoSEQ multiplex PCR; TCRdb has only the in-frame clones, and not every one. The sample holds roughly 180,000 clones, approximately 85% seen once. Sample: peripheral blood. These receptors originate from a woman aged 60-75 years with acute or convalescent COVID-19. CDR3s include the opening cysteine and the closing phenylalanine or tryptophan. Fields, in order: clone size, J gene, V gene, D gene, CDR3 DNA, CDR3 protein. D genes are given only for firm matches. Clone size is not always given. Where it is, it says once, few, many or a class for expanded clones.

>once|TRBJ2-1|TRBV11-2|TRBD2
TGTGCCAGCAGCTTAAGTGTGGGGACTAAAAGCAATGAGCAGTTCTTC
CASSLSVGTKSNEQFF
>NA|TRBJ2-3|TRBV28|NA
TGTGCCAGCAGTTTGGGGGCCACAGATACGCAGTATTTT
CASSLGATDTQYF
>NA|TRBJ2-5|TRBV3-1/TRBV3-2|NA
TGTGCCAGCAGCCAAGGAGGGATGCAGACCCAGTACTTC
CASSQGGMQTQYF
>NA|TRBJ1-2|TRBV30|NA
TGTGCCTCTCCCGCCACAACTATTAATGGCTACACCTTC
CASPATTINGYTF
>NA|TRBJ2-1|TRBV10-3|TRBD1
TGTGCCATCTGGACAGGGATCTCCTACAATGAGCAGTTCTTC
CAIWTGISYNEQFF
>NA|TRBJ1-5|TRBV6-6|TRBD1
TGTGCCAGCAGTCCACGCCCTAGGGACAGCCTACATAGCAATCAGCCCCAGCATTTT
CASSPRPRDSLHSNQPQHF
>NA|TRBJ2-1|TRBV19|TRBD2
TGTGCCAGTAGTATCGGCGGGAGGCAGAACAATGAGCAGTTCTTC
CASSIGGRQNNEQFF
>NA|TRBJ2-2|TRBV4-1|TRBD2
TGCGCCAGCACCCGGACTAGCGGGAGTCCTAACACCGGGGAGCTGTTTTTT
CASTRTSGSPNTGELFF
>NA|TRBJ2-1|TRBV6-2/TRBV6-3|NA
TGTGCCAGCAGTAGGGAGCCCAATGAGCAGTTCTTC
CASSREPNEQFF
>NA|TRBJ1-4|TRBV5-1|NA
TGCGCCAGCAGCTTTACAGGGAGGGGTGAAAAACTGTTTTTT
CASSFTGRGEKLFF
>NA|TRBJ1-2|TRBV4-1|NA
TGCGCCAGCAGCCAAGTGGGGGGGCGCCGTAACTATGGCTACACCTTC
CASSQVGGRRNYGYTF
>few|TRBJ1-4|TRBV7-8|NA
TGTGCCAGCGGTGGGGGCCCTAATGAAAAACTGTTTTTT
CASGGGPNEKLFF
>once|TRBJ1-1|TRBV28|TRBD1
TGTGCCAGCAGTTTAGGGGGACAGCTCACTGAAGCTTTCTTT
CASSLGGQLTEAFF
>NA|TRBJ2-7|TRBV7-9|NA
TGTGCCAGCAGCTTAGAGGACAGTACCTACGAGCAGTACTTC
CASSLEDSTYEQYF
>NA|TRBJ1-2|TRBV27|NA
TGTGCCAGCAGTCTCGGCTACACCTTC
CASSLGYTF
>few|TRBJ1-2|TRBV5-8|TRBD1
TGTGCCAGCAGCTTGGCGTCCGGGACAGGGCGGAACTATGGCTACACCTTC
CASSLASGTGRNYGYTF
>NA|TRBJ1-2|TRBV9|TRBD1
TGTGCCAGCAGTACCTCCGTGGGACAGGGTCAGTCTATCTATGGCTACACCTTC
CASSTSVGQGQSIYGYTF
>NA|TRBJ2-1|TRBV11-3|TRBD1
TGTGCCAGCAGCCCTCACAGGGGGGCGAATGAGCAGTTCTTC
CASSPHRGANEQFF
>NA|TRBJ1-5|TRBV4-2|TRBD1
TGTGCCAGCAGCTCGGACAGGGGACAGCCCCAGCATTTT
CASSSDRGQPQHF
>NA|TRBJ1-4|TRBV29-1|TRBD1
TGCAGCGTTGACAGTCAGGGGGCGGAAAAACTGTTTTTT
CSVDSQGAEKLFF
>NA|TRBJ1-5|TRBV18|TRBD1
TGTGCCAGCTCACCAACGACAGGGGGCAATCAGCCCCAGCATTTT
CASSPTTGGNQPQHF
>NA|TRBJ2-3|TRBV10-3|TRBD1
TGTGCCACCTACGACAGGGGATGGACAGATACGCAGTATTTT
CATYDRGWTDTQYF
>NA|TRBJ1-5|TRBV6-1|NA
TGTGCCAGCAGTGAATGGGGCCCCAATCAGCCCCAGCATTTT
CASSEWGPNQPQHF
>NA|TRBJ1-2|TRBV7-2|TRBD1
TGTGCCAGCAGCCGTCCCGGGACAGACTATGGCTACACCTTC
CASSRPGTDYGYTF
>NA|TRBJ2-6|TRBV24-1|TRBD2
TGTGCCACCGCCCGGGCGGGGGTAGGGGCCAACGTCCTGACTTTC
CATARAGVGANVLTF
>NA|TRBJ1-1|TRBV7-9|NA
TGTGCCAGCAGTCTAAACGGGGGGGCCGGCACTGAAGCTTTCTTT
CASSLNGGAGTEAFF
>NA|TRBJ2-1|TRBV9|TRBD2
TGTGCCAGCAGCATTCGACTAGCGGGAGCGAATGAGCAGTTCTTC
CASSIRLAGANEQFF
>NA|TRBJ2-1|TRBV5-1|TRBD2
TGCGCCAGCAGCTTAGGGACTAGCGGGATTGAGCAGTTCTTC
CASSLGTSGIEQFF
>few|TRBJ2-1|TRBV11-2|TRBD1
TGTGCCAGCAGCCATGACCGGGACAGAGACAATGAGCAGTTCTTC
CASSHDRDRDNEQFF
>NA|TRBJ2-1|TRBV7-2|NA
TGTGCCAGCAGCTTGATTCCGAGCCGAAATGAGCAGTTCTTC
CASSLIPSRNEQFF
>NA|TRBJ2-3|TRBV11-3|NA
TGTGCCAGCAGCCAGCCACCGGGGGATACGCAGTATTTT
CASSQPPGDTQYF
>NA|TRBJ2-1|TRBV7-6|NA
TGTGCCAGCAGCTTAGGGGCGCTGGGGGCTTATTACAATGAGCAGTTCTTC
CASSLGALGAYYNEQFF
>NA|TRBJ2-5|TRBV29-1|TRBD1
TGCAGCGTTGGGACAGGGCGGAGGGAGACCCAGTACTTC
CSVGTGRRETQYF
>NA|TRBJ2-1|TRBV19|TRBD2
TGTGCCAGTAGTATACTAGCGGGACTGCCAAATGAGCAGTTCTTC
CASSILAGLPNEQFF
>NA|TRBJ2-1|TRBV19|TRBD2
TGTGCCAGTAGTAGGCTAGCGGGGGGCAATGAGCAGTTCTTC
CASSRLAGGNEQFF
>NA|TRBJ2-2|TRBV7-9|TRBD2
TGTGCCAGCAGCCCTATACGACTAGCGGGAGCCCCGAACACCGGGGAGCTGTTTTTT
CASSPIRLAGAPNTGELFF
>NA|TRBJ2-7|TRBV7-7|NA
TGTGCTAGCAGCCCGCCCCGCCCGGGGAAACCAGGTGGATCCTACGAGCAGTACTTC
CASSPPRPGKPGGSYEQYF
>NA|TRBJ1-5|TRBV28|NA
TGTGCCAGCAGTTCCCCGGGTCAGCCCCAGCATTTT
CASSSPGQPQHF
>once|TRBJ2-1|TRBV19|NA
TGTGCCAGTAGTATCCCGGACAGAATTTACAATGAGCAGTTCTTC
CASSIPDRIYNEQFF
>NA|TRBJ1-5|TRBV10-3|TRBD1
TGTGCCATCAGTGAAGGGACAGATAATCAGCCCCAGCATTTT
CAISEGTDNQPQHF
>NA|TRBJ2-1|TRBV18|TRBD2
TGTGCCAGCTCACCAACGGCGGGAGGGTACAATGAGCAGTTCTTC
CASSPTAGGYNEQFF
>NA|TRBJ1-1|TRBV28|TRBD1
TGTGCCAGCAGTTTCCGGACAGGCCTTTACCTCTTCACTGAAGCTTTCTTT
CASSFRTGLYLFTEAFF
>once|TRBJ1-1|TRBV16|NA
TGTGCCAGCAGCCAATCAAACAGCAACACTGAAGCTTTCTTT
CASSQSNSNTEAFF
>NA|TRBJ2-7|TRBV5-5|TRBD1
TGTGCCAGCAGCCGGACAGGGAACGGGGCCTACGAGCAGTACTTC
CASSRTGNGAYEQYF
>NA|TRBJ1-1|TRBV19|NA
TGTGCCAGTAGTATAGTCGGCAGGGGTATGGCTGAAGCTTTCTTT
CASSIVGRGMAEAFF
>NA|TRBJ1-1|TRBV18|NA
TGTGCCAGCTCACCGGGGGCCGGGTCGAACACTGAAGCTTTCTTT
CASSPGAGSNTEAFF
>NA|TRBJ1-5|TRBV30|NA
TGTGCCTGGGCCCCGGGAGGCAATCAGCCCCAGCATTTT
CAWAPGGNQPQHF
>NA|TRBJ1-2|TRBV25-1|TRBD1
TGTGCCAGCAGTGAAGGACAGGGAAGAGGCTATGGCTACACCTTC
CASSEGQGRGYGYTF
>NA|TRBJ1-1|TRBV29-1|TRBD1
TGCAGCGTCGACAGGGGGGACACTGAAGCTTTCTTT
CSVDRGDTEAFF
>once|TRBJ2-5|TRBV5-1|TRBD2
TGCGCCAGCAGCTTGGTAGTTAGCGGGAGGCGTGAGACCCAGTACTTC
CASSLVVSGRRETQYF
>NA|TRBJ2-2|TRBV3-1/TRBV3-2|TRBD2
TGTGCCAGCAGCCAAGATAAACTAGCGGGAGTCACCGGGGAGCTGTTTTTT
CASSQDKLAGVTGELFF
>NA|TRBJ2-1|TRBV28|TRBD2
TGTGCCAGCTGGACTAGCGGGAGAGCTCTTGGAAATGAGCAGTTCTTC
CASWTSGRALGNEQFF
>NA|TRBJ2-3|TRBV2|TRBD2
TGTGCCAGCAGGGAGCGGGGACTAAGCACAGATACGCAGTATTTT
CASRERGLSTDTQYF
>few|TRBJ1-2|TRBV5-4|NA
TGTGCCAGCAGCTTAAAAGGAGGCAGTCGTAACTATGGCTACACCTTC
CASSLKGGSRNYGYTF
>NA|TRBJ2-1|TRBV5-1|TRBD1
TGCGCCAGCAGCTTGGCCGTGGACAGGGGGCAAGTTTTGATCTTC
CASSLAVDRGQVLIF
>NA|TRBJ1-2|TRBV19|TRBD1
TGTGCCAGTAGTCAGGACAGGGGAACTGGCTACACCTTC
CASSQDRGTGYTF
>NA|TRBJ1-2|TRBV30|TRBD1
TGTGCCTGGAGAAGGCCGACAGGGCGTTTTGGCTACACCTTC
CAWRRPTGRFGYTF